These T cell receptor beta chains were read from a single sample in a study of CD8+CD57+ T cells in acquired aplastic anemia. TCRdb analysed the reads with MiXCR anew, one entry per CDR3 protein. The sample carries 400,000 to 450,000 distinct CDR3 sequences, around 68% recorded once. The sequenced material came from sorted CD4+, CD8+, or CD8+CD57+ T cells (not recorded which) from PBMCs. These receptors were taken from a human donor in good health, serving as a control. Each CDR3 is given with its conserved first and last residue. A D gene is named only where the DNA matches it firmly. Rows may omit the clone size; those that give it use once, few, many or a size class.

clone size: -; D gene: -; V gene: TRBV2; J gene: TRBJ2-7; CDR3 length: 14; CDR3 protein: CASRQGPRTDTQYF; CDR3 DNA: TGTGCCAGCAGGCAAGGCCCTAGAACAGATACGCAGTACTTT
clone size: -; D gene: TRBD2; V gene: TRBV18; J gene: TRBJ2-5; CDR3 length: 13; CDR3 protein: CASSFGGGMAQYF; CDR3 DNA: TGTGCCAGCTCCTTTGGGGGGGGTATGGCCCAGTACTTC
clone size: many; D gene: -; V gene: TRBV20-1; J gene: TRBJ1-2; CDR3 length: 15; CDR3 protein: CSARPTLGAGYGYTF; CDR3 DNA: TGCAGTGCTAGACCAACCTTGGGGGCTGGCTATGGCTACACCTTC
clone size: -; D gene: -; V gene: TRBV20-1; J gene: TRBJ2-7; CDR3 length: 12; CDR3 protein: CSAASGSHEQYF; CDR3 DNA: TGCAGTGCTGCATCAGGGAGCCACGAGCAGTACTTC
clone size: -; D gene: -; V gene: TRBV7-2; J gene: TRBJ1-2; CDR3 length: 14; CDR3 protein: CASSYQVQDAQYTF; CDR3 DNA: TGTGCCAGCAGCTACCAGGTCCAAGACGCCCAGTACACCTTC
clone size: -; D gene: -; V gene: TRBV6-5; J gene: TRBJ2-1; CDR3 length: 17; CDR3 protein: CAINLKTEYSSYNEQFF; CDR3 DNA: TGTGCCATCAATCTCAAGACAGAGTATAGCTCCTACAATGAGCAGTTCTTC
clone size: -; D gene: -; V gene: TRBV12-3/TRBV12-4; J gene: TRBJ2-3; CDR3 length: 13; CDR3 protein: CASSFKGKDTQYF; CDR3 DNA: TGTGCCAGCAGTTTCAAAGGGAAAGATACGCAGTATTTT
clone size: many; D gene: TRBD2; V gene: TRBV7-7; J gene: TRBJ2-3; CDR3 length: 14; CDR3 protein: CASSDGLGADTQYF; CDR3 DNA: TGTGCCAGCAGCGACGGACTAGGCGCAGATACGCAGTATTTT
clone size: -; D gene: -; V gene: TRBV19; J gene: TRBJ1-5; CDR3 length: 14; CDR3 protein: CASSICGGTQPQHF; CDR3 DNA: TGTGCCAGTAGTATTTGCGGGGGCACTCAGCCCCAGCATTTT
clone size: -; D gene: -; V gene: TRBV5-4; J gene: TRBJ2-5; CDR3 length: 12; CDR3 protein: CASSLGWETQYF; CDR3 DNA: TGTGCCAGCAGCCTAGGTTGGGAGACCCAGTACTTC
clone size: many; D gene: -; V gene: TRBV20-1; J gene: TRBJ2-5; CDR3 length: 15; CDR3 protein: CSARGGTGGVETQYF; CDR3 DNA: TGCAGTGCTAGAGGAGGCACAGGGGGGGTGGAGACCCAGTACTTC
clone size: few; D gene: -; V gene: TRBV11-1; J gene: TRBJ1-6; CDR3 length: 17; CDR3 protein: CASSPSAGGAGNSPLHF; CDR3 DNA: TGTGCCAGCAGCCCTTCTGCTGGGGGGGCTGGTAATTCACCCCTCCACTTT
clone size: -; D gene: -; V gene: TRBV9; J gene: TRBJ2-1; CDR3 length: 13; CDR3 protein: CASSLGLPNEQFF; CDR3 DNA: TGTGCCAGCAGCCTGGGACTCCCCAATGAGCAGTTCTTC
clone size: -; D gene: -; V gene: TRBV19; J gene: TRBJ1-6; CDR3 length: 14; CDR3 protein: CASSIQDRDSPLHF; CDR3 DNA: TGTGCCAGTAGTATACAGGATCGGGATTCACCCCTCCACTTT
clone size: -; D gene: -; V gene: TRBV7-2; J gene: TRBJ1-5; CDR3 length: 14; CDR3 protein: CASSLGRTPNYGYF; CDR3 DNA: TGTGCCAGCAGCTTAGGTAGGACTCCGAACTATGGCTATTTT
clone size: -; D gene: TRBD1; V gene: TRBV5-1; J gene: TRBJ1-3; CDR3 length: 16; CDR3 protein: CASSLPGQGAGNTIYF; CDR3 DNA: TGCGCCAGCAGCTTGCCGGGTCAGGGGGCTGGAAACACCATATATTTT
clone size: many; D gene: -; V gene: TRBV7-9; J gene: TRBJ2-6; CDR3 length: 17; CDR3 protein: CASSSRSRYSGANVLTF; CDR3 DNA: TGTGCCAGCAGCAGCAGGTCCCGATATTCTGGGGCCAACGTCCTGACTTTC
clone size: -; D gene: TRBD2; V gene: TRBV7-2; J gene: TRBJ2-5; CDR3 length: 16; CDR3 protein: CASSVPAGATQETQYF; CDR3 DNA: TGTGCCAGCAGCGTACCAGCGGGGGCTACCCAAGAGACCCAGTACTTC
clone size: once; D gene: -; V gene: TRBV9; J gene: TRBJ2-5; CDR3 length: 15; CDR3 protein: CASSIQKGGVKTQYF; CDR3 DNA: TGTGCCAGCAGCATCCAGAAGGGGGGGGTGAAGACCCAGTACTTC
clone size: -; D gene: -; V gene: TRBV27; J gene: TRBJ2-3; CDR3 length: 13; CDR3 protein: CASSWSNRDTQYF; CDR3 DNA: TGTGCCAGCAGTTGGTCTAACCGGGATACGCAGTATTTT
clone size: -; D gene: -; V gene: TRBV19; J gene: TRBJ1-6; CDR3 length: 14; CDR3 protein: CASSIGGGGSPLHF; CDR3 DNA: TGTGCCAGTAGCATTGGAGGCGGGGGTTCACCCCTCCACTTT
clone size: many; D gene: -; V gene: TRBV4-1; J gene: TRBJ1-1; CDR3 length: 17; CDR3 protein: CASSSRSSTNMNTEAFF; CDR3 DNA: TGCGCCAGCAGCAGCCGGTCATCCACTAACATGAACACTGAAGCTTTCTTT
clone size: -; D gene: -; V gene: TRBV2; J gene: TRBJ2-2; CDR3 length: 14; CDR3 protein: CASSAGQAGGELSF; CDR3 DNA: TGTGCCAGCAGCGCAGGACAGGCCGGCGGGGAGCTGTCTTTT
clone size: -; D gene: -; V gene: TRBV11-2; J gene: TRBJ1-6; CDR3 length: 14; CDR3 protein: CASSLHRHNSPLHF; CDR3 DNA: TGTGCCAGCAGCTTACATCGACATAATTCACCCCTCCACTTT
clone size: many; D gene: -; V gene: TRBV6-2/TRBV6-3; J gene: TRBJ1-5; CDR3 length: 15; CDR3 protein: CASRQAGLSNQPQHF; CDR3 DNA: TGTGCCAGCCGTCAGGCAGGACTTAGCAATCAGCCCCAGCATTTT
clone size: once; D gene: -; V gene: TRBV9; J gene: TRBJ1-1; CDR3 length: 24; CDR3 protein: CATSSQTSVYFCAISEYGATEAFF; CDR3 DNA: -
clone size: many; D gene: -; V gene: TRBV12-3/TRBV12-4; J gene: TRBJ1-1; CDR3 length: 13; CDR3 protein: CASSLWGNTEAFF; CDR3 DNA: TGTGCCAGCAGTTTGTGGGGGAACACTGAAGCTTTCTTT
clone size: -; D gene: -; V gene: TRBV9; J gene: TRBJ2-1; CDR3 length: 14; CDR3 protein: CASSAHSGTNVQFF; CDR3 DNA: TGTGCCAGCAGCGCTCACTCGGGCACTAATGTGCAGTTCTTC
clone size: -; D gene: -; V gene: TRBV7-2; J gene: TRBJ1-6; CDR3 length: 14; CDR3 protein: CASSWEGLSGTRPF; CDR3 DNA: TGCGCCAGCAGCTGGGAAGGACTGAGCGGGACCCGCCCCTTT
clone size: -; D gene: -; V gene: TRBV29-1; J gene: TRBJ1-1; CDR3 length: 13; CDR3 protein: CSVEEPRVTEAFF; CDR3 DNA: TGCAGCGTTGAAGAACCCAGGGTCACTGAAGCCTTCTTT